This T cell receptor (beta chain) is from a study of blood T cell repertoires in COVID-19. Overall study context: There were acute and convalescent COVID-19 samples, and they came from the United States, Italy and Spain. From T cells, B-cell-depleted T cells, or PBMCs came the material, which was cDNA or gDNA.

This clone was seen repeatedly, ten times or more. Trimming pared 6 bases from V and 4 bases from J, leaving 16 bases between. Germline-derived CDR1 and CDR2 are SQVTM and ANQGSEA. The CDR3 runs to 13 residues. Authors' methods: How many nucleated cells were present was estimated from reference gene primer amplification. Sequenced by immunoSEQ multiplex PCR; TCRdb stores in-frame clones only, minus some. V and J calls and clone size are given by that table; D and trimming were obtained from the DNA. The sample holds about 89,000 clones, over 60% seen once. The sample taken for sequencing was peripheral blood. The chain combines TRBV29-1 with TRBJ2-7, with D possibly being TRBD2 (5 bases). This clonotype was sampled from a human donor in a cohort sampled during active COVID-19. The CDR3 protein is CSVRAGLGYEQYF. The CDR3 DNA sequence: TGCAGCGTGAGGGCGGGCCTGGGTTACGAGCAGTACTTC.